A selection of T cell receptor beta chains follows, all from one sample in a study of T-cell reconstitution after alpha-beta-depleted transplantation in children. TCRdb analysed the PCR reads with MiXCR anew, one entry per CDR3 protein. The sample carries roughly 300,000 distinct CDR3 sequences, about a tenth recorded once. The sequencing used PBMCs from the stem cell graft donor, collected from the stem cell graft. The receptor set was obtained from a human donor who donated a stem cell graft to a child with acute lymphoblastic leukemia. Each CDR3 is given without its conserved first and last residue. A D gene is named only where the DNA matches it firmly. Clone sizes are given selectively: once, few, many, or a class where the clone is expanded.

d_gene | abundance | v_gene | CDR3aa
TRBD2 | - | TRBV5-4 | ASSLGLAGVKVNEHF
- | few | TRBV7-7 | ASSLGPLGLDDEQF
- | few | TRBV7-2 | ASSSGRGMGKNQPQH
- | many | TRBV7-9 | ASSPPGAGEAF
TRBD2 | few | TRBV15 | ATSRAPLAGQETQY
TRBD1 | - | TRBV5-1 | ASSLEQGAGYEQY
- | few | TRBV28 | ASSWPSTNEKLF
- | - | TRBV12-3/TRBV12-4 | ASSLARDPGANVLT
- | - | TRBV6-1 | ASSPVTVFYEQY
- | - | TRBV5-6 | ASSLVNGDTQY
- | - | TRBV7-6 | ASSLALAVSYNEQF
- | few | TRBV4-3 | ASSQEGRREKLF
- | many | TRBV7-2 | ASSLRVSGANVLT
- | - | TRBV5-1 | ASSPDGTSYEQY
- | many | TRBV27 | ASSTKTGYNEQF
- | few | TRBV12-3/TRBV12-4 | ASSLSTDYGYT
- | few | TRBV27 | ASSLQGFTEAF
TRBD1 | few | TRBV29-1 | SVDTGVSEQY
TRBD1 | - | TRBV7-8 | ASSIGTGVPGANVLT
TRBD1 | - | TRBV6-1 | ATWRGLQVMNTEAF
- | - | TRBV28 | ASSPSPQGSEQY